This is a list of T cell receptor beta chains from one sample in a study of blood T cells in healthy people across ages. MiXCR, applied by TCRdb to the 5' RACE reads, yields one record per CDR3 protein. The top ten hold 10% of the sample, which has about 930,000 distinct CDR3 sequences, approximately 32% seen once. The data were also submitted as part of a second study, on T cells of mothers and their children.

Material: blood. The source is a woman in her forties in good health. CDR3s include the opening cysteine and the closing phenylalanine or tryptophan. The D gene is left open where the match is weak. Size is stated for part of the rows, as once, few or many counts, or as a class when the clone is expanded.

j_call clone_size v_call d_call cdr3_aa cdr3_nt
TRBJ1-1 few TRBV28 TRBD1 CASSGGTGGGTEAFF TGTGCCAGCAGTGGTGGGACAGGGGGCGGCACTGAAGCTTTCTTT
TRBJ1-5 NA TRBV3-1 NA CASSQGPASGPQHF TGTGCCAGCAGCCAAGGCCCCGCAAGCGGGCCCCAGCATTTT
TRBJ1-1 NA TRBV7-2 NA CASSFGQGGDTEAFF TGTGCCAGCAGCTTCGGCCAGGGCGGGGACACTGAAGCTTTCTTT
TRBJ2-7 many TRBV12-3/TRBV12-4 NA CASSPDVGREQYF TGTGCCAGCAGCCCCGACGTAGGGCGAGAGCAGTACTTC
TRBJ2-1 many TRBV30 TRBD2 CAWIAGAGGPSSYNEQFF TGTGCCTGGATAGCAGGGGCGGGGGGTCCTAGCTCCTACAATGAGCAGTTCTTC
TRBJ1-1 NA TRBV3-1 TRBD1 CASSQDRWGQGMNTEAFF TGTGCCAGCAGCCAAGATCGGTGGGGACAGGGCATGAACACTGAAGCTTTCTTT
TRBJ2-7 many TRBV9 TRBD1 CASSVAGQGAYEQYF TGTGCCAGCAGCGTAGCTGGCCAGGGGGCCTACGAGCAGTACTTC
TRBJ2-1 NA TRBV9 NA CASSTSSSYNEQFF TGTGCCAGCAGCACGAGTAGCTCCTACAATGAGCAGTTCTTC
TRBJ2-2 few TRBV4-3 NA CASSQLGPSTGELFF TGCGCCAGCAGCCAACTAGGGCCCAGCACCGGGGAGCTGTTTTTT
TRBJ2-7 few TRBV7-2 TRBD2 CASSPARTGGPVYEQYF TGTGCCAGCAGCCCAGCCCGAACGGGGGGGCCGGTGTACGAGCAGTACTTC
TRBJ1-5 NA TRBV15 NA CATSRDPGEGAVYSNQPQHF TGTGCCACCAGCAGAGATCCGGGGGAAGGGGCCGTCTATAGCAATCAGCCCCAGCATTTT
TRBJ1-6 many TRBV5-1 NA CASSLETDSPLHF TGCGCCAGCAGCCTCGAGACAGATTCACCCCTCCACTTT
TRBJ2-3 many TRBV9 NA CASSVGGTPSTDTQYF TGTGCCAGCAGCGTAGGAGGGACCCCCAGCACAGATACGCAGTATTTT
TRBJ2-1 many TRBV4-3 NA CASSQGATVYNEQFF TGCGCCAGCAGCCAAGGGGCCACAGTTTACAATGAGCAGTTCTTC
TRBJ2-7 NA TRBV12-3/TRBV12-4 NA CASSSLTEQYF TGTGCCAGCAGTTCACTCACTGAGCAGTACTTC
TRBJ2-5 NA TRBV5-5 TRBD1 CASRGTGVGSETQYF TGTGCCAGCAGGGGGACAGGGGTGGGGTCGGAGACCCAGTACTTC
TRBJ2-4 few TRBV16 TRBD1 CAGSQVRQGGIQYF TGTGCCGGCAGCCAAGTTCGACAGGGCGGCATTCAGTACTTC
TRBJ2-1 many TRBV12-3/TRBV12-4 NA CASSLNLQYNEQFF TGTGCCAGCAGTTTGAACTTACAGTACAATGAGCAGTTCTTC
TRBJ2-1 many TRBV28 NA CASIFSLGDEQFF TGTGCCAGCATTTTTAGCCTGGGAGATGAGCAGTTCTTC
TRBJ2-1 NA TRBV7-3 NA CASSAGQPWGDEQFF TGTGCCAGCAGCGCCGGACAGCCTTGGGGGGATGAGCAGTTCTTC
TRBJ2-7 many TRBV28 TRBD1 CASSGYNRGTYEQYF TGTGCCAGCAGTGGATACAACAGGGGTACCTACGAGCAGTACTTC
TRBJ2-7 many TRBV20-1 NA CSAVEGRGTYEQYF TGCAGTGCGGTAGAGGGACGGGGGACCTACGAGCAGTACTTC
TRBJ1-5 NA TRBV5-5 TRBD1 CASSAGQGSNQPQHF TGTGCCAGCAGCGCGGGACAGGGAAGCAATCAGCCCCAGCATTTT
TRBJ2-5 few TRBV28 NA CASSSPHGGKYF TGTGCCAGCAGTTCGCCCCATGGGGGCAAGTACTTC
TRBJ2-7 many TRBV27 NA CASSLGVRGHEQYF TGTGCCAGCAGTTTAGGCGTCAGAGGTCACGAGCAGTACTTC
TRBJ1-4 few TRBV12-3/TRBV12-4 NA CASSLGGPATNEKLFF TGTGCCAGCAGTTTGGGGGGGCCTGCAACTAATGAAAAACTGTTTTTT
TRBJ2-7 many TRBV7-2 TRBD1 CASSSRTGGSYEQYF TGTGCCAGCAGCTCGCGGACAGGGGGCTCCTACGAGCAGTACTTC
TRBJ1-2 many TRBV12-3/TRBV12-4 NA CASSLYLGRADGYTF TGTGCCAGCAGTCTTTACTTGGGGCGGGCCGATGGCTACACCTTC
TRBJ2-7 NA TRBV20-1 NA CSALGGTAYEQYF TGCAGTGCCCTTGGGGGGACGGCCTACGAGCAGTACTTC
TRBJ2-3 NA TRBV6-5 TRBD2 CASRLARGTDTQYF TGTGCCAGCAGGCTAGCGCGGGGGACAGATACGCAGTATTTT
TRBJ2-4 few TRBV21-1 NA CAGREAPSGAYLEQYF TGTGCCGGCAGGGAGGCTCCTAGCGGGGCGTACTTAGAGCAGTACTTC
TRBJ2-3 NA TRBV28 NA CASSLYGADTQYF TGTGCCAGCAGTTTGTATGGCGCAGATACGCAGTATTTT
TRBJ1-2 few TRBV24-1 TRBD1 CATSSGTDIYGYTF TGTGCCACCAGCTCCGGGACAGACATTTATGGCTACACCTTC
TRBJ1-5 NA TRBV7-9 NA CASSLVTQGIIQPQHF TGTGCCAGCAGCTTAGTGACACAGGGAATTATACAGCCCCAGCATTTT
TRBJ1-2 few TRBV15 TRBD1 CATSKGQGPNYGYTF TGTGCCACCAGCAAAGGACAGGGGCCGAACTATGGCTACACCTTC
TRBJ2-5 few TRBV6-5 NA CASSYSPDFQETQYF TGTGCCAGCAGTTACTCGCCGGACTTCCAAGAGACCCAGTACTTC
TRBJ1-2 NA TRBV2 NA CASSVHGVGYTF TGTGCCAGCAGTGTTCATGGGGTCGGCTACACCTTC
TRBJ2-1 NA TRBV12-3/TRBV12-4 NA CASSLGQGSYNGQFF TGTGCCAGCAGTTTGGGTCAGGGGTCCTACAATGGGCAGTTCTTC
TRBJ2-7 many TRBV9 NA CASSSAGLGEQYF TGTGCCAGCAGCTCCGCAGGGCTCGGCGAGCAGTACTTC
TRBJ2-5 NA TRBV3-1 NA CASSQVDALEETQYF TGTGCCAGCAGCCAAGTTGATGCGCTGGAAGAGACCCAGTACTTC
TRBJ2-3 few TRBV6-5 NA CASSYKETGSTDTQYF TGTGCCAGCAGTTACAAAGAGACAGGTAGCACAGATACGCAGTATTTT
TRBJ1-1 NA TRBV7-9 TRBD1 CASSDISTGREGNTEAFF TGTGCCAGCAGCGACATTTCGACAGGGAGGGAGGGGAACACTGAAGCTTTCTTT
TRBJ1-4 few TRBV12-3/TRBV12-4 NA CASTHGGLNEKLFF TGTGCCAGCACTCATGGAGGACTTAATGAAAAACTGTTTTTT
TRBJ2-7 few TRBV28 TRBD2 CASSHKSGWTRDPYEQYF TGTGCCAGCAGTCACAAGAGCGGGTGGACTAGGGATCCCTACGAGCAGTACTTC
TRBJ2-3 once TRBV11-2 NA CASSLTYRTASTDTQYF TGTGCCAGCAGCTTAACCTACAGGACCGCTAGCACAGATACGCAGTATTTT
TRBJ1-5 few TRBV7-2 TRBD1 CASSLALQGDQPQHF TGTGCCAGCAGCTTAGCCCTGCAGGGGGATCAGCCCCAGCATTTT
TRBJ2-1 NA TRBV7-3 NA CASSLGLDAQEQFF TGTGCCAGCAGCTTAGGACTCGACGCGCAGGAGCAGTTCTTC
TRBJ2-3 NA TRBV20-1 TRBD1 CSARDHEPGGMDTQYF TGCAGTGCTAGAGATCACGAGCCAGGGGGCATGGATACGCAGTATTTT
TRBJ1-2 NA TRBV7-9 NA CASSLVSTGYTF TGTGCCAGCAGCTTAGTATCGACTGGCTACACCTTC
TRBJ1-4 NA TRBV28 NA CASSLVLSIGLNEKLFF TGTGCCAGCAGTTTAGTTCTATCAATAGGGCTGAATGAAAAACTGTTTTTT
TRBJ1-1 few TRBV28 NA CASSLRATEAFF TGTGCCAGCAGTTTAAGGGCTACGGAAGCTTTCTTT
TRBJ2-7 NA TRBV7-2 NA CASSPGSYSYEQYF TGTGCCAGCAGCCCCGGGAGTTATTCCTACGAGCAGTACTTC
TRBJ2-1 NA TRBV4-3 NA CASSQVGGANEQFF TGCGCCAGCAGCCAAGTGGGCGGGGCCAATGAGCAGTTCTTC
TRBJ1-1 few TRBV9 TRBD1 CASSPRQGHTEAFF TGTGCCAGCAGCCCGAGACAGGGTCACACTGAAGCTTTCTTT
TRBJ2-3 NA TRBV7-2 NA CASSLAGQLAQYF TGTGCCAGCAGCTTAGCGGGGCAGTTGGCGCAGTATTTT
TRBJ1-1 NA TRBV3-1 NA CASSHGGPEAFF TGTGCCAGCAGCCACGGCGGCCCAGAAGCTTTCTTT
TRBJ1-1 NA TRBV9 NA CASSATGLHTEAFF TGTGCCAGCAGCGCAACAGGGTTGCACACTGAAGCTTTCTTT
TRBJ2-3 NA TRBV27 NA CASSGLGGGQADTQYF TGTGCCAGCAGCGGTTTGGGGGGGGGCCAAGCAGATACGCAGTATTTT
TRBJ2-3 NA TRBV4-1 NA CASNQATGVVTDTQYF TGCGCCAGCAACCAAGCTACAGGTGTCGTCACAGATACGCAGTATTTT
TRBJ2-2 few TRBV28 NA CASSLSGGERAGELFF TGTGCCAGCAGTTTATCTGGGGGCGAAAGGGCCGGGGAGCTGTTTTTT